The clone carrying this TCR beta chain has more than one count but fewer than ten. The sample comes from a study of blood T cells in healthy people across ages. Next came a second PCR, run for about 6 to 12 cycles, which used a sample-barcoded 5' primer along with a J-beta primer mix. A single record per CDR3 protein comes from TCRdb applying MiXCR to the 5' RACE reads. The table has 1,800,000 or so distinct CDR3 sequences, 30% to 40% seen once. Sequenced: blood. The receptor was isolated from a human donor in good health.

Here the CDR3 reads CASSYSGGAKTQYF. For the CDR3, the DNA is TGTGCCAGCAGTTACTCAGGAGGGGCGAAGACCCAGTACTTC. This chain joins TRBV6-5 and TRBJ2-5; D is perhaps TRBD2 (6 bases). Germline-derived CDR1 and CDR2 are MNHEY and SVGAGI. V was pared by 0 bases and J by 6 bases, with 11 bases between. The CDR3 is made up of 14 amino acids.